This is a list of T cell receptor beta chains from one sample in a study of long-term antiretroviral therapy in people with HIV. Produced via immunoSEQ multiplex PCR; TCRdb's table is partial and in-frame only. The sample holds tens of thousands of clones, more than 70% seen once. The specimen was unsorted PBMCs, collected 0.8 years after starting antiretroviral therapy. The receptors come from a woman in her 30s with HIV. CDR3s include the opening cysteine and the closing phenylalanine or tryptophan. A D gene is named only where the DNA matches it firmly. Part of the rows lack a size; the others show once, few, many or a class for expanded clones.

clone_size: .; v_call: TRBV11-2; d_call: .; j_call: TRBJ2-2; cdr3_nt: TGTGCCAGCAGCCCTCGGACCGCCGCGAACACCGGGGAGCTGTTTTTT; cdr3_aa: CASSPRTAANTGELFF
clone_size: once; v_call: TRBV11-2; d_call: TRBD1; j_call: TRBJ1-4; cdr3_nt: TGTGCCAGCAGCTTAGGCATTTATGGGACAGCCCATGAAAAACTGTTTTTT; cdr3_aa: CASSLGIYGTAHEKLFF
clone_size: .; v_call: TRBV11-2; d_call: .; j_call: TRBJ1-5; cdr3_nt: TGTGCCAGCAGCTTAGATCGGACACAAAGTCAGCCCCAGCATTTT; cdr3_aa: CASSLDRTQSQPQHF
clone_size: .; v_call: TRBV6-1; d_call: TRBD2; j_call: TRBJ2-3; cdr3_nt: TGTGCCAGCAGTGAACTAGCGGGGAGCACAGATACGCAGTATTTT; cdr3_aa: CASSELAGSTDTQYF
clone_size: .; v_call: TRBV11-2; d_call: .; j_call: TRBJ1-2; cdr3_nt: TGTGCCAGCAGCTTAGACAGGAACCGCGACTATGGCTACACCTTC; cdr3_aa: CASSLDRNRDYGYTF
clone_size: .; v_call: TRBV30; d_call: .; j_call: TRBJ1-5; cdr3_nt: TGTGCCTGGAGTGTACCGGGACGGGACAAGTGGCAGCCCCAGCATTTT; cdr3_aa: CAWSVPGRDKWQPQHF
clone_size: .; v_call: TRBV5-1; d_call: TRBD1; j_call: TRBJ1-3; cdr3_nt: TGCGCCAGCAGCTTGCGGACAGGCGGAAACACCATATATTTT; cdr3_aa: CASSLRTGGNTIYF
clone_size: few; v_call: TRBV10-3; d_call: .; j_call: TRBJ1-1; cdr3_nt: TGTGCCATCAGTGAGTCCGCGGCGAAACAGACTGAAGCTTTCTTT; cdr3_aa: CAISESAAKQTEAFF
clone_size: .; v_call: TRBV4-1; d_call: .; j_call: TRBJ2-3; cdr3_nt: TGCGCCAGCAGCCAAACCCCGGGACTTCCGAATACGCAGTATTTT; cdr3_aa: CASSQTPGLPNTQYF
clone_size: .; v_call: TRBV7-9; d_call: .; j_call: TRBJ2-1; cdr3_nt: TGTGCCACAATGCAGCTTTTAGATGAGCAGTTCTTC; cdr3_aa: CATMQLLDEQFF
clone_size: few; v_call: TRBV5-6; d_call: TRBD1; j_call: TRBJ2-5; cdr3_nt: TGTGCCAGCAGCCTGGGACAGCAAGAGACCCAGTACTTC; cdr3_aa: CASSLGQQETQYF
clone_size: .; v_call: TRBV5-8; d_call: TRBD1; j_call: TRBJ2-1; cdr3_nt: TGTGCCAGCAGCCTAGGGGACAGAAATTACAATGAGCAGTTCTTC; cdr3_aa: CASSLGDRNYNEQFF
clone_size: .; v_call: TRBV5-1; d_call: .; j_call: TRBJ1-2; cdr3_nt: TGCGCCAGCAGCGGATCAGGGGTAGCTAACTATGGCTACACCTTC; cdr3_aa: CASSGSGVANYGYTF
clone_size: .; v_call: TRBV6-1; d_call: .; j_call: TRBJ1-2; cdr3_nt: TGTGCCAGCAAACAGGCGACCGTCGATGGCTACACCTTC; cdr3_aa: CASKQATVDGYTF
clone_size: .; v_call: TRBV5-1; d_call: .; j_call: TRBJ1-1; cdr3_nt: TGCGCCAGCGCCCCGGGACCTTCTTTGGCTACTGAAGCTTTCTTT; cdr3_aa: CASAPGPSLATEAFF
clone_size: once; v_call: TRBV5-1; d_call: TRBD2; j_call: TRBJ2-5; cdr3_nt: TGCGCCAGCAGCCCCGGGGGGGCTATGTTGTCAGAGACCCAGTACTTC; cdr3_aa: CASSPGGAMLSETQYF
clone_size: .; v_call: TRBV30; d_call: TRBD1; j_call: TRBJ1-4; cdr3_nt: TGTGCCTGGAGTGGGGTGACAGGGGTAGCCGAAAAACTGTTTTTT; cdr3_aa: CAWSGVTGVAEKLFF
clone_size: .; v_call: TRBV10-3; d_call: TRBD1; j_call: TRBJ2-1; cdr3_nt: TGTGCCATCAGGCGGGACAGGAACGATGAGCAGTTCTTC; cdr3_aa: CAIRRDRNDEQFF
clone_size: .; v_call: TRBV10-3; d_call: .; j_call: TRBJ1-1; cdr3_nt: TGTGCCACCGGGCCCATGAACACTGAAGCTTTCTTT; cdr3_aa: CATGPMNTEAFF
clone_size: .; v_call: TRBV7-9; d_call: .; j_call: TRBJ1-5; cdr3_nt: TGTGCCAGCAGCTTATCAGAAACTAATCAGCCCCAGCATTTT; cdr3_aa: CASSLSETNQPQHF
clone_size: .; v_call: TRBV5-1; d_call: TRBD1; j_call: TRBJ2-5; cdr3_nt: TGCGCCAGCAGCATTACCGGGACAGTCTACCAAGAGACCCAGTACTTC; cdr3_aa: CASSITGTVYQETQYF
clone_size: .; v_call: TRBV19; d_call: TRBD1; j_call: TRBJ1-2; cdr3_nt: TGTGCCAGTAGTATAGGAGCGACAGGGGGCTTCTATGGCTACACCTTC; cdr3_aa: CASSIGATGGFYGYTF
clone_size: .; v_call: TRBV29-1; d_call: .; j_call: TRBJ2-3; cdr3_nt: TGCAGCGTTGAGCCAGGGGTCACAGATACGCAGTATTTT; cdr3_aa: CSVEPGVTDTQYF
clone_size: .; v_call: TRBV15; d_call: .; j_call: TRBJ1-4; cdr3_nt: TGTGCCACCAGCACCTTCTATCTTGGACAGAAGACTAATTATAATGAAAAACTGTTTTTT; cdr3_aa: CATSTFYLGQKTNYNEKLFF
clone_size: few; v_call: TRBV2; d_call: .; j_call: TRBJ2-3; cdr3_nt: TGTGCCAGCAGCCCTGACAGCACAGATACGCAGTATTTT; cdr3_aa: CASSPDSTDTQYF
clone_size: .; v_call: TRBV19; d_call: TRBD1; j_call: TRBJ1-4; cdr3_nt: TGTGCCAGTAGTAAAGGGGACAGGTGGATAGAAAAACTGTTTTTT; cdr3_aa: CASSKGDRWIEKLFF
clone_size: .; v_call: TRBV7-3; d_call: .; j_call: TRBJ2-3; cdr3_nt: TGTGCCAGCAGCTTAGATTGGGGCCTCACAGATACGCAGTATTTT; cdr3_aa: CASSLDWGLTDTQYF
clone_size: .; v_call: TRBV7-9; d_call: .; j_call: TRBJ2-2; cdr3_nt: TGTGCCAGCAGCTTAGTACAGACCACCGGGGAGCTGTTTTTT; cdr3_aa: CASSLVQTTGELFF
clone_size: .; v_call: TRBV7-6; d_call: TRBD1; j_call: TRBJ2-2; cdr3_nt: TGTGCCAGCAGCTTAAAGGGAACAGGGGCTCTCGGGGAGCTGTTTTTT; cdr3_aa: CASSLKGTGALGELFF
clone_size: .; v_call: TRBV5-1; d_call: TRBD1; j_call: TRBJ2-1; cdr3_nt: TGCGCCAGCAAGCGCAGCACAGGGGATGAGCAGTTCTTC; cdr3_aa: CASKRSTGDEQFF
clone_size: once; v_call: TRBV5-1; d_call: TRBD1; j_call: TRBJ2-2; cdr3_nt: TGCGCCAGCAGTTACTCGGACAGGGACACCGGGGAGCTGTTTTTT; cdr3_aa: CASSYSDRDTGELFF
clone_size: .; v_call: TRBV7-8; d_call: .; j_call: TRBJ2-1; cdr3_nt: TGTGCCAGCAGCTTCTCCGGGCTCTCCTACAATGAGCAGTTCTTC; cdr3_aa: CASSFSGLSYNEQFF
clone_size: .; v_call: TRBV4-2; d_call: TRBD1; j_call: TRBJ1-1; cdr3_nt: TGTGCCAGCAGCCGAGAACTTGGGACAGCTAAGAACACTGAAGCTTTCTTT; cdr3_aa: CASSRELGTAKNTEAFF
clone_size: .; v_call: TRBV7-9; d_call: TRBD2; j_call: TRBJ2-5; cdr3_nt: TGTGCCAGCAGCGGGAAACTAGCGGGGGGATCTGAAGAGACCCAGTACTTC; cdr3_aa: CASSGKLAGGSEETQYF
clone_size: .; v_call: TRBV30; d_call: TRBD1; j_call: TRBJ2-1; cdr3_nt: TGTGCCTGGAGTCCCCCGGGACAGAGCTCCTACAATGAGCAGTTCTTC; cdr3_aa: CAWSPPGQSSYNEQFF
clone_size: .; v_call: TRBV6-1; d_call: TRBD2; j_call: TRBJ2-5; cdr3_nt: TGTGCCAGCAGTGTGCGGGGGGGCATTCAAGAGACCCAGTACTTC; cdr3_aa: CASSVRGGIQETQYF
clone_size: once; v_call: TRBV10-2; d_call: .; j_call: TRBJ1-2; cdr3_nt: TGCGCCAGCAGTGAGGGACACAGGTCGGGCTACACCTTC; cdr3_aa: CASSEGHRSGYTF
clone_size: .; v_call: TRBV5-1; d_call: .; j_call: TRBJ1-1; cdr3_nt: TGCGCCAGCAGCTCAAAGAACACTGAAGCTTTCTTT; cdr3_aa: CASSSKNTEAFF
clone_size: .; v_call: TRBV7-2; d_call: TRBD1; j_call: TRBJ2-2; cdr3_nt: TGTGCCAGCAGCGGACAGGGCGCCAACACCGGGGAGCTGTTTTTT; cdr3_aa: CASSGQGANTGELFF
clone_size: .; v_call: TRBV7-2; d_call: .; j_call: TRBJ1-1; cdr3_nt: TGTGCCAGCAGCGCCCGACAGGACTACACTGAAGCTTTCTTT; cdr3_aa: CASSARQDYTEAFF
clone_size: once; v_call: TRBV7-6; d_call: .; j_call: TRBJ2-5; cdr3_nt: TGTGCCAGCAGCCTAACAGGGCCGGGAGAGACCCAGTACTTC; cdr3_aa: CASSLTGPGETQYF
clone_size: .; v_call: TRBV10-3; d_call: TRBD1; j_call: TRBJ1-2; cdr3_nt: TGTGCCGTCGGACGACAGGGATCCAACTATGGCTACACCTTC; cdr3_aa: CAVGRQGSNYGYTF
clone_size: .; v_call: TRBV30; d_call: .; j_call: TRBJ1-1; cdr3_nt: TGTGCCTGGACTCGCGACAGTGCGAAGAAGAATTTCTTT; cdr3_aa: CAWTRDSAKKNFF
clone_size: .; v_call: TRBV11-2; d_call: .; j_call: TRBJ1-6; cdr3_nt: TGTGCCAGCAGCTTGGGCAGGGAGGGTAATTCACCCCTCCACTTT; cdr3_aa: CASSLGREGNSPLHF
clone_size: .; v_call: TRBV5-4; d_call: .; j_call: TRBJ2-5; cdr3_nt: TGTGCCAGCAGGGGGTGGGATCAAGAGACCCAGTACTTC; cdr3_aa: CASRGWDQETQYF
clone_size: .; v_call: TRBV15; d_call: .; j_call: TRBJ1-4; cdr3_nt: TGTGCCACCAGCGCGGGGGACGGTCCGGCGAGAGAAAAACTGTTTTTT; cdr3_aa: CATSAGDGPAREKLFF
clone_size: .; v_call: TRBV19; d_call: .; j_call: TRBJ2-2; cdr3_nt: TGTGCCAGTAGCAGCCCCGGAAGGGCCGGGGAGCTGTTTTTT; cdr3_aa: CASSSPGRAGELFF
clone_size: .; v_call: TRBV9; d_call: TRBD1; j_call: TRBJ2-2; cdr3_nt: TGTGCCAGCAGCGTAGGGGACGGACAGGGATACACCGGGGAGCTGTTTTTT; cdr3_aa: CASSVGDGQGYTGELFF
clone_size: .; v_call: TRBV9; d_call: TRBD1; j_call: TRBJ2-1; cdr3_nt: TGTGCCAGCAGCGTAGGAGGACAGGGGGCAGGAGAGCAGTTCTTC; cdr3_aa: CASSVGGQGAGEQFF
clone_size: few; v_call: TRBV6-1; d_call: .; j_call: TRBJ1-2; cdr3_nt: TGTGCCACCCCCCCGGAGCTAGGGACTGTCTATGGCTACACCTTC; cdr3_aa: CATPPELGTVYGYTF
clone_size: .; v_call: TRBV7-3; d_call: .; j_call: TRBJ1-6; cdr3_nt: TGTGCCAGCAGCTTAGGGGGTGATAATTCACCCCTCCACTTT; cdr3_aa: CASSLGGDNSPLHF
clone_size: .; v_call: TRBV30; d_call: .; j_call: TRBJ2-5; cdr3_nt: TGTGCCTGGACGAGACAGCTAAGGGAGACCCAGTACTTC; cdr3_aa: CAWTRQLRETQYF
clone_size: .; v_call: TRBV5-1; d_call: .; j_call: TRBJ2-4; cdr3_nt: TGCGCCAGCAGCTTGGTGCAGGGAGTGGAAAGAAACATTCAGTACTTC; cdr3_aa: CASSLVQGVERNIQYF
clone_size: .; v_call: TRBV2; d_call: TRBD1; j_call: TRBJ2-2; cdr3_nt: TGTGCCAGCAAGGGGGGACAGGGGATAGTAGCCGGGGAGCTGTTTTTT; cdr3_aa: CASKGGQGIVAGELFF